The present T cell receptor (beta chain) was sequenced within a study of graft-versus-host responses after intestinal transplantation. As regards this clone: Its antigen is unknown.

Germline CDR1 reads SGHVS; CDR2 reads FNYEAQ. The junction had 7 bases not matched to a gene; V was cut back by 1 base and J by 5 bases. The CDR3 is 16 residues long. Generated by immunoSEQ multiplex PCR, the TCRdb table keeps only in-frame clones and is missing some. The sample records approximately 82,000 clones, about nine tenths being singletons. The receptor was derived from a human donor who received an intestinal transplant. Sequencing was performed on unstimulated CD4+ T cells sorted from spleen or lymph node cells, taken before intestinal transplant. The gene calls are TRBV7-6 and TRBJ2-3; 9 bases line up with TRBD2. The CDR3 here is CASSLEAGGRGDTQYF. DNA for the CDR3: TGTGCCAGCAGCTTAGAGGCGGGGGGGCGGGGAGATACGCAGTATTTT.